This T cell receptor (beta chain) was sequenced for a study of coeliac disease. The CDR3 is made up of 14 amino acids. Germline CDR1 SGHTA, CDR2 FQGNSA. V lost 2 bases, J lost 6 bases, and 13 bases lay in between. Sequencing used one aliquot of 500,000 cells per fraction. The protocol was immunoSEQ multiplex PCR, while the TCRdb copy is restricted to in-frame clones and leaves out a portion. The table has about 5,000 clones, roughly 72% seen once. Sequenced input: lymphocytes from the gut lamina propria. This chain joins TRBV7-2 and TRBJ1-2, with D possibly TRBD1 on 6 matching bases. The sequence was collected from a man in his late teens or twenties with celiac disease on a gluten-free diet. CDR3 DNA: TGTGCCAGCAGCTTAAGGGGGATGGAGAATGGCTACACCTTC. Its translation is CASSLRGMENGYTF.